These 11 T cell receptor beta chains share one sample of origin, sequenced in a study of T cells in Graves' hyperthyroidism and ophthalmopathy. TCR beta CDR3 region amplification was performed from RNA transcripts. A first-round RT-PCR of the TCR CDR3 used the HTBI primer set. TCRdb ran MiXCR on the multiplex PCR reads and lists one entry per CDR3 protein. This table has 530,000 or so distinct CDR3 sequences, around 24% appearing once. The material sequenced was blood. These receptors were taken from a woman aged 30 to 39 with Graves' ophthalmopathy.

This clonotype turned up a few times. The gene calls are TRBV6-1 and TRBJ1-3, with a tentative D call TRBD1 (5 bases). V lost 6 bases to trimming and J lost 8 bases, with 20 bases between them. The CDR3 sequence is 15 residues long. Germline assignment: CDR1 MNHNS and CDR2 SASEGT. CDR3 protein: CASRLPGPPSDTIYF. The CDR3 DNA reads TGTGCCAGCAGACTACCGGGACCACCCAGCGACACCATATATTTT.

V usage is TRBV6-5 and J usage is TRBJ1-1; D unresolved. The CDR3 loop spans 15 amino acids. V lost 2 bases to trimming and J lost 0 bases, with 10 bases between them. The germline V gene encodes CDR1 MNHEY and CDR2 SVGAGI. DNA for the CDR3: TGTGCCAGCAGTTACCGACAAGACCTGAACACTGAAGCTTTCTTT. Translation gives CASSYRQDLNTEAFF.

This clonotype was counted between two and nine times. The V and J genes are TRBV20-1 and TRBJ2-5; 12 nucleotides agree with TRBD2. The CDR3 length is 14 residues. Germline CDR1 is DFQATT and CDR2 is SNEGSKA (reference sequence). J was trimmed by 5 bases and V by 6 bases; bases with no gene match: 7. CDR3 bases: TGCAGTGCCAGCCTAGCGGGGGGGATCGAGACCCAGTACTTC. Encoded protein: CSASLAGGIETQYF.

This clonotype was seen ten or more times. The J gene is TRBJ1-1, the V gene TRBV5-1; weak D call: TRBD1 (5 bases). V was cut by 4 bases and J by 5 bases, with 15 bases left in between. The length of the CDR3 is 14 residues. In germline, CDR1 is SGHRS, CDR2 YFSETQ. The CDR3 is CASSPLGGGTEAFF. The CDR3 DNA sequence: TGCGCCAGCAGCCCCCTCGGGGGGGGTACTGAAGCTTTCTTT.

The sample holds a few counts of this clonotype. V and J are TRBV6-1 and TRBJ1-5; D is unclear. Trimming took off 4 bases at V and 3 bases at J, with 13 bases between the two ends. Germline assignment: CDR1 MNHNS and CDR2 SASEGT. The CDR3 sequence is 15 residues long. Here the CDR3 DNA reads TGTGCCAGCAGTGCAACCCCACAGATCAATCAGCCCCAGCATTTT. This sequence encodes CASSATPQINQPQHF.

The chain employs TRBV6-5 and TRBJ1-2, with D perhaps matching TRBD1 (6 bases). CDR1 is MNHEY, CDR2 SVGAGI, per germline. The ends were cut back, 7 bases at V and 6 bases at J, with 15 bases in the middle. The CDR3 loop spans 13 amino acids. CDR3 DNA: TGTGCCAGCATTAAGTCCAGGGGAGATGGCTACACCTTC. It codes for CASIKSRGDGYTF.

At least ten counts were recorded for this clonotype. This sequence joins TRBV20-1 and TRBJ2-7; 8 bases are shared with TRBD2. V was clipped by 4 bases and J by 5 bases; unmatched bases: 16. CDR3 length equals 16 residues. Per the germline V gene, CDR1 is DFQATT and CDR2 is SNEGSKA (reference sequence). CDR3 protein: CSATEGFSGVIDEQYF. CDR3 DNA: TGCAGTGCTACGGAGGGATTTAGCGGGGTTATCGACGAGCAGTACTTC.

Written as DNA, the CDR3 is TGTGCCAGCAGTTACCCGGGACAGGTTTACTTC. Protein product: CASSYPGQVYF. The chain joins TRBV6-2 or TRBV6-3 to TRBJ2-4, with 8 bases that match TRBD1. CDR3 size: 11 residues. V shed 2 bases, J shed 16 bases, and the junction held 4 bases outside the gene matches. In germline, CDR1 is MNHEY, CDR2 SVGEGT.

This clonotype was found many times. The CDR3 is CASSPNRLVGEAFF. The DNA of the CDR3 is TGTGCCAGCAGTCCGAACAGGTTGGTGGGTGAAGCTTTCTTT. The genes are TRBV11-1 and TRBJ1-1; perhaps TRBD1 as D (5 bases). This CDR3 spans 14 amino acids. The V gene lost 6 bases and the J gene lost 7 bases, with 18 bases spanning the gap. Germline loops: CDR1 SGHAT, CDR2 FQDESV (reference sequence).

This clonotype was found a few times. CDR3 nucleotides: TGTGCCAGCAGTGTTTCAGGGGGCATTACTTCACCCCTCCACTTT. Its protein product is CASSVSGGITSPLHF. This chain links TRBV6-1 with TRBJ1-6; 8 bases align to TRBD1. CDR1 and CDR2 from the germline V gene are MNHNS and SASEGT. J gave up 9 bases and V 4 bases, and 8 bases lay outside the gene matches. CDR3 length equals 15 residues.

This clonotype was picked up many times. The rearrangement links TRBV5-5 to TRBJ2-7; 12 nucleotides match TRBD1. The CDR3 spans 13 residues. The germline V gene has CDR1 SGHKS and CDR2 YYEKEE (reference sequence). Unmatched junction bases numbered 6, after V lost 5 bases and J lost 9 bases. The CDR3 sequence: CASSAGTGGGQYF. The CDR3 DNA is TGTGCCAGCAGTGCCGGGACAGGGGGCGGGCAGTACTTC.